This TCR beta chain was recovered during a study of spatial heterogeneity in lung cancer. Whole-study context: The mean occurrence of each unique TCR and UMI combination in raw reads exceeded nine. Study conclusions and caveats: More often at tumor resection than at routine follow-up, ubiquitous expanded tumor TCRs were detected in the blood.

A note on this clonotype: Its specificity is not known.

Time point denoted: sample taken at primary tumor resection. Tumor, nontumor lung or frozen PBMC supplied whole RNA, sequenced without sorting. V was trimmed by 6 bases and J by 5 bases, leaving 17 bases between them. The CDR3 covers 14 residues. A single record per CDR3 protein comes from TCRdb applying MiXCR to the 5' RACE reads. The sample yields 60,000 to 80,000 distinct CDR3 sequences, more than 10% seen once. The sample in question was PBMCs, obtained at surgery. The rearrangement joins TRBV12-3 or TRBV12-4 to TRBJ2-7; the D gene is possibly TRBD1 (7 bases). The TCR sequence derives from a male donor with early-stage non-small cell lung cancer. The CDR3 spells CASRGTGEVHEQYF. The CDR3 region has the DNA TGTGCCAGCAGAGGAACAGGGGAGGTACACGAGCAGTACTTC.